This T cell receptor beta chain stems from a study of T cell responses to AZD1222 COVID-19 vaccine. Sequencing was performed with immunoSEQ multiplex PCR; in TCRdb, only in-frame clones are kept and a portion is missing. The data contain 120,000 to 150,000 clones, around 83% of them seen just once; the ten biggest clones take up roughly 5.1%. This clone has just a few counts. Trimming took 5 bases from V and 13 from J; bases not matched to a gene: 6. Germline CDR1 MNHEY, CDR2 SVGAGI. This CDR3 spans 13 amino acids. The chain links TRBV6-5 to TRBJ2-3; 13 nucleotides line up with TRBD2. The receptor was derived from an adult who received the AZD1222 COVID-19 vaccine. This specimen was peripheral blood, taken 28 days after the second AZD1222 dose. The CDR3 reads CASSLGTSGEEYF. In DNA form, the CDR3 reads TGTGCCAGCAGTCTGGGGACTAGCGGGGAAGAGTATTTT.